Following are 2 T cell receptor beta chains from one sample sequenced in a study of multiple sclerosis patients with progressive multifocal leukoencephalopathy. Generated by immunoSEQ multiplex PCR, the TCRdb table keeps only in-frame clones and is missing some. This sample has about 30,000 clones; 85% to 95% occur once, and the top ten carry around 1.8%. Time point of the sample: before natalizumab initiation. Sequencing was performed on PBMCs. These receptors came from a man aged 25 to 40 with multiple sclerosis.

The chain recombines TRBV7-2 with TRBJ1-1; D is ambiguous. Germline CDR1 is SGHTA and CDR2 is FQGNSA. With 1 base removed from V and 0 bases from J, the gap between germline ends came to 3 bases. There are 13 residues in the CDR3. CDR3 in amino acids: CASSLEMNTEAFF. The CDR3 DNA sequence: TGTGCCAGCAGCTTAGAAATGAACACTGAAGCTTTCTTT.

Here the CDR3 reads CASSQVLISGASYEQYF. In DNA form, the CDR3 reads TGTGCCAGCAGCCAAGTTCTCATTAGCGGGGCCTCCTACGAGCAGTACTTC. The genes are TRBV4-2 and TRBJ2-7, with 8 bases matching TRBD2. Germline CDR1 is LGHNA and CDR2 is YNFKEQ. V was clipped by 1 base and J by 0 bases; unmatched bases: 8. The CDR3 runs 17 residues.